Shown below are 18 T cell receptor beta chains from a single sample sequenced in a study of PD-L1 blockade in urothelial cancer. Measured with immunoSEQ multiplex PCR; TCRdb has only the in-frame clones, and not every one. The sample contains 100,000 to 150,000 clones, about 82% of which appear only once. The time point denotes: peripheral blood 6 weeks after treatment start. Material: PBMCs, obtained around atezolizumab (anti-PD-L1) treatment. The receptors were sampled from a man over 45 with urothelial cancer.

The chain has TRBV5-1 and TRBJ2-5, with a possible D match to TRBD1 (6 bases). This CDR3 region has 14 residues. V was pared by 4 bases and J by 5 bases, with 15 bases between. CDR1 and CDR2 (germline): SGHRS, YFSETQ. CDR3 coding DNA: TGCGCCAGCAGCCACCAGGGGAGTCTCGAGACCCAGTACTTC. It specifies CASSHQGSLETQYF.

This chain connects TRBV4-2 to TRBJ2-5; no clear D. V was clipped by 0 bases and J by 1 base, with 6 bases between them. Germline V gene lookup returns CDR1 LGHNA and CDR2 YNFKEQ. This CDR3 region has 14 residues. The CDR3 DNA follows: TGTGCCAGCAGCCAAGAACGCGGCCAAGAGACCCAGTACTTC. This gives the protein CASSQERGQETQYF.

The CDR3 DNA is TGTGCCAGCGATCTAGCGGGAGGGTTGGATACGCAGTATTTT. This gives the protein CASDLAGGLDTQYF. The chain uses TRBV28 and TRBJ2-3, with TRBD2 identical over 12 bases. Losses at the gene ends were 8 bases for V and 6 bases for J; bases not matched to a gene: 6. CDR1 is MDHEN and CDR2 is SYDVKM in the germline V gene. The CDR3 sequence is 14 residues long.

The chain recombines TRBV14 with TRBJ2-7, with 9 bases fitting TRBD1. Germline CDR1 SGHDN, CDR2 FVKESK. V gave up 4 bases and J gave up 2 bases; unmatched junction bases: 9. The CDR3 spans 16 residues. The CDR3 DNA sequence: TGTGCCAGCAGCCGTACCGGACAGGGGCAAGCCTACGAGCAGTACTTC. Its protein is CASSRTGQGQAYEQYF.

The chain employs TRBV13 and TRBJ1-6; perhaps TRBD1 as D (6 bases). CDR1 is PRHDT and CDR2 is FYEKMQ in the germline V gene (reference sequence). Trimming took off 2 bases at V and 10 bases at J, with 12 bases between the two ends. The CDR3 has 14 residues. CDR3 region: CASSLWGPGSPLHF. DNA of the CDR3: TGTGCCAGCAGCTTATGGGGGCCCGGCTCACCCCTCCACTTT.

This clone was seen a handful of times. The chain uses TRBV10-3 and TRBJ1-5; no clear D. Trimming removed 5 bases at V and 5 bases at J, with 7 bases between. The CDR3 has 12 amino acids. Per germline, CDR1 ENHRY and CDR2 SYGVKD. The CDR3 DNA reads TGTGCCATCAGTAAAAGCGATCAGCCCCAGCATTTT. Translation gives CAISKSDQPQHF.

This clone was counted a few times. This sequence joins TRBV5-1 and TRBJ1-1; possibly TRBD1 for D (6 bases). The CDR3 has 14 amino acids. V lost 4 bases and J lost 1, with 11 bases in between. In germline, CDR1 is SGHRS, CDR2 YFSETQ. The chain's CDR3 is CASSMTGQNTEAFF. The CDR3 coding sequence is TGCGCCAGCAGCATGACAGGACAGAACACTGAAGCTTTCTTT.

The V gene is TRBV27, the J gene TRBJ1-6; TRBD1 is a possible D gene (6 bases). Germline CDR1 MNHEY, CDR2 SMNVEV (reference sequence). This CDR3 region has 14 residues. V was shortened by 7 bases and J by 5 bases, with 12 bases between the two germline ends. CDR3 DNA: TGTGCCAGCAAAACAGGGCAAGATAATTCACCCCTCCACTTT. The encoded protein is CASKTGQDNSPLHF.

As DNA, the CDR3 is TGTGCCAGCAGCCGAGGACAGGGACAAACTAATGAAAAACTGTTTTTT. This gives the protein CASSRGQGQTNEKLFF. V usage is TRBV7-9 and J usage is TRBJ1-4, with 8 bases that match TRBD1. From germline, CDR1 is SEHNR and CDR2 FQNEAQ (reference sequence). With 5 bases clipped from V and 1 base from J, the junction kept 6 bases outside the gene matches. The length of the CDR3 is 16 residues.

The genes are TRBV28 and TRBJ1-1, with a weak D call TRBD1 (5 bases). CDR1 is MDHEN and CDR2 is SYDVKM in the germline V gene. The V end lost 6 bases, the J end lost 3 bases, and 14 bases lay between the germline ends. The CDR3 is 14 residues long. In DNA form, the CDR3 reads TGTGCCAGCAGCCCTTTCGGGGGAGACACTGAAGCTTTCTTT. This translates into CASSPFGGDTEAFF.

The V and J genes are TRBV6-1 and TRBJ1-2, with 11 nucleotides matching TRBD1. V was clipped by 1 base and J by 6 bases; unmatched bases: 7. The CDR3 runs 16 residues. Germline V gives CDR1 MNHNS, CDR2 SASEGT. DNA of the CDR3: TGTGCCAGCAGTGAAGGACCCTGGACAGGGGGCCATGGCTACACCTTC. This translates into CASSEGPWTGGHGYTF.

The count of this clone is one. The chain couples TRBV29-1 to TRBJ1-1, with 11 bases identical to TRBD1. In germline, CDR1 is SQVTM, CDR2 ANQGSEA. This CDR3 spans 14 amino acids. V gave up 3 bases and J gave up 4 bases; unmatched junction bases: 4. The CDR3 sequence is CSVDHGTGGTEAFF. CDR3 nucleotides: TGCAGCGTTGATCATGGGACAGGGGGCACTGAAGCTTTCTTT.

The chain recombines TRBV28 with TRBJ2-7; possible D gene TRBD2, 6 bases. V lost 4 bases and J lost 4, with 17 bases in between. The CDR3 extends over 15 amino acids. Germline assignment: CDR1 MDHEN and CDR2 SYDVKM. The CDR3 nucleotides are TGTGCCAGCAGTTCGCTAACGGGAGCTCGATACGAGCAGTACTTC. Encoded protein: CASSSLTGARYEQYF.

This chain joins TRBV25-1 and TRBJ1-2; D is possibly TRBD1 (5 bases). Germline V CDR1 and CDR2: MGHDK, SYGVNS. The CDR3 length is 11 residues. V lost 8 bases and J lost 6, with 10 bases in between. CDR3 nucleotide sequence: TGTGCCAGCGGGGACTTGGATGGCTACACCTTC. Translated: CASGDLDGYTF.

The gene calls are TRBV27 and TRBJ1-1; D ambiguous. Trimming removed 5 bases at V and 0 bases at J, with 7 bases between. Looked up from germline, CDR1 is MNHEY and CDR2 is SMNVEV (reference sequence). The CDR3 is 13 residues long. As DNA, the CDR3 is TGTGCCAGCAGTCCTTCTCTGAACACTGAAGCTTTCTTT. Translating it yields CASSPSLNTEAFF.

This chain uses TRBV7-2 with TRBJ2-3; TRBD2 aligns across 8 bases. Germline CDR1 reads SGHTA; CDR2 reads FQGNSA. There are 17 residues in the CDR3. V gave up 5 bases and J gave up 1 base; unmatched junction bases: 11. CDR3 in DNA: TGTGCCAGCAGCACCCTATATAGGCGGGAGGGCACAGATACGCAGTATTTT. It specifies CASSTLYRREGTDTQYF.

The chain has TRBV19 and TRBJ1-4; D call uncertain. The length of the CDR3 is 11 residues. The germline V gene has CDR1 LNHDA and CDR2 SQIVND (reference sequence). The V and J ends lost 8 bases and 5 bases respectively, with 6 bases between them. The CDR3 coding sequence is TGTGCCAGTCTCGCGAATGAAAAACTGTTTTTT. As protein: CASLANEKLFF.

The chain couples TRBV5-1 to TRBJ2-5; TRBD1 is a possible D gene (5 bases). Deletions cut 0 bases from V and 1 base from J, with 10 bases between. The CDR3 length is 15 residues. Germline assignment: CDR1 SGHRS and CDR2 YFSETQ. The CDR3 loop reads CASSLAPGPQETQYF. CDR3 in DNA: TGCGCCAGCAGCTTGGCGCCAGGGCCCCAAGAGACCCAGTACTTC.